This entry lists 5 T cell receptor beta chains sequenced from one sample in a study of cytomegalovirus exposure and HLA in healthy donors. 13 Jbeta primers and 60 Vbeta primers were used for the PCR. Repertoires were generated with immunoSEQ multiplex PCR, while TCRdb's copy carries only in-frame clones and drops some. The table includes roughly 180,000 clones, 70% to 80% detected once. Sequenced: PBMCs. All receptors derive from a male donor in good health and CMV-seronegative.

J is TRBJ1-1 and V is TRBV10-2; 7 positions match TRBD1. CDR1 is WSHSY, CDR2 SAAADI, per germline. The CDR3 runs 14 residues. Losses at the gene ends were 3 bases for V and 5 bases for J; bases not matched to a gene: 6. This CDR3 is CASSDSTGSTEAFF. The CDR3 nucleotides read TGCGCCAGCAGTGATTCGACAGGGAGTACTGAAGCTTTCTTT.

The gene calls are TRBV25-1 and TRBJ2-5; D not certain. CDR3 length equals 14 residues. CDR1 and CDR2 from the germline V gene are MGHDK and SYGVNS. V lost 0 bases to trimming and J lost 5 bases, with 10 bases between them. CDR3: CASSEYGLRETQYF. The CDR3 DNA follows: TGTGCCAGCAGTGAATATGGGCTACGGGAGACCCAGTACTTC.

In nucleotides, the CDR3 is TGTGCCAGCTCCGGGGGGAATGAGCAGTTCTTC. Protein sequence: CASSGGNEQFF. The V and J genes are TRBV28 and TRBJ2-1; 7 bases match TRBD2. Germline V gene lookup returns CDR1 MDHEN and CDR2 SYDVKM. The CDR3 runs to 11 residues. The ends lost 8 bases at V and 7 bases at J; junction bases unmatched: 2.

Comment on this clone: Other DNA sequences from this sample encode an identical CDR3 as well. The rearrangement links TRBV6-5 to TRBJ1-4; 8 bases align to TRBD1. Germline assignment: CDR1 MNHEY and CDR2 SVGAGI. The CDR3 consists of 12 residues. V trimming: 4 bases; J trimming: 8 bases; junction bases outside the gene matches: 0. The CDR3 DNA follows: TGTGCCAGCAGTTGGGACAGGGAAAAACTGTTTTTT. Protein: CASSWDREKLFF.

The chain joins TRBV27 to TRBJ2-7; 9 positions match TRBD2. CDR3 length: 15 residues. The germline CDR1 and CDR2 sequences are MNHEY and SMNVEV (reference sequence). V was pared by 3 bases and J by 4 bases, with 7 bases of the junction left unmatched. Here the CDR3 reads CASSLTSGSLYEQYF. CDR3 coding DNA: TGTGCCAGCAGTTTGACTAGCGGAAGTCTGTACGAGCAGTACTTC.